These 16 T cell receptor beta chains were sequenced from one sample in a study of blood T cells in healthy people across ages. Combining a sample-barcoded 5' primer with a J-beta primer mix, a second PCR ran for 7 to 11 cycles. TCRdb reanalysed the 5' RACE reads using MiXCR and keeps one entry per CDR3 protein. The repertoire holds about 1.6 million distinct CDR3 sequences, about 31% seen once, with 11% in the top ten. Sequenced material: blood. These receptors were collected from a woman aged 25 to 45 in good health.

The DNA of the CDR3 is TGTGCCAGCAGCAGTTTGACGGACGGAGATCAGCCCCAGCATTTT. It specifies CASSSLTDGDQPQHF. This chain connects TRBV7-9 to TRBJ1-5; no definite D call. V was cut by 5 bases and J by 5 bases, with 16 bases left in between. CDR3 length: 15 amino acids. Germline CDR1 and CDR2: SEHNR and FQNEAQ (reference sequence).

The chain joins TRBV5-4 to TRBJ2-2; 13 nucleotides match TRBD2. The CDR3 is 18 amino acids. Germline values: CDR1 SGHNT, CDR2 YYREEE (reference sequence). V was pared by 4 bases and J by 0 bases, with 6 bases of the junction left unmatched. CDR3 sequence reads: CASSPGLAGVPNTGELFF. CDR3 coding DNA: TGTGCCAGCAGCCCCGGACTAGCGGGGGTCCCGAACACCGGGGAGCTGTTTTTT.

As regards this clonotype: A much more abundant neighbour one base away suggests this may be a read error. The CDR3 loop reads CASSPGVTGAFF. In DNA, the CDR3 is TGTGCCAGCAGCCCGGGAGTAACTGGAGCTTTCTTT. The chain employs TRBV6-6 and TRBJ1-1; D not certain. CDR3 length equals 12 residues. Germline V gene data show CDR1 as MNHNY and CDR2 as SVGAGI (reference sequence).

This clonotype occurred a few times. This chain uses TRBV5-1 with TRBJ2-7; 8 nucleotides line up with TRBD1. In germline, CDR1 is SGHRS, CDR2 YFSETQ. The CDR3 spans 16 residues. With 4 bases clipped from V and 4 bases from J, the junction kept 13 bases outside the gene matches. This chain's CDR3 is CASSDALTGVPYEQYF. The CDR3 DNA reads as TGCGCCAGCAGCGACGCGTTGACAGGGGTTCCGTACGAGCAGTACTTC.

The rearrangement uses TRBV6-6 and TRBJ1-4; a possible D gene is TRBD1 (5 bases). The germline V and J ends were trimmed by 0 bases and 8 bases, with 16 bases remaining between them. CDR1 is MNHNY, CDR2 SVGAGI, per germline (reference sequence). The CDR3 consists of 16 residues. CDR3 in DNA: TGTGCCAGCAGTTACTCGAGGGGACTGGGAGAAGAAAAACTGTTTTTT. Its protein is CASSYSRGLGEEKLFF.

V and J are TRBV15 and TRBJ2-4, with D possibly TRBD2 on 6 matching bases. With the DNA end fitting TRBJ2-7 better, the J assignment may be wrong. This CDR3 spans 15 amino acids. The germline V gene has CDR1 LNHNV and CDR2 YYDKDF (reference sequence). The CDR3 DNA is TGTGCCACCAGCAACGCGCCGGACTACCCGTACGAGCAGTACTTC. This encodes CATSNAPDYPYEQYF.

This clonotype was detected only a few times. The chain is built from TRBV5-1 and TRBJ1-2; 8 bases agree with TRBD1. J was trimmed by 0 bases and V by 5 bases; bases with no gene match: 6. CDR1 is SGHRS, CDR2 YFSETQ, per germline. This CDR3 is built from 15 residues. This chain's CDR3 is CASRSWTGPNYGYTF. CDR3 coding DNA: TGCGCCAGCAGGAGTTGGACAGGGCCTAACTATGGCTACACCTTC.

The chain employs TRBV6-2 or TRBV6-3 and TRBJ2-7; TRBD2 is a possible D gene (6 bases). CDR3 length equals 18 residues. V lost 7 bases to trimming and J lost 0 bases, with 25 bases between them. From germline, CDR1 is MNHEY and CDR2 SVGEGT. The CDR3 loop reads CASTPTGTLSGFSYEQYF. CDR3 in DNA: TGTGCCAGCACTCCAACCGGGACTTTATCCGGTTTCTCCTACGAGCAGTACTTC.

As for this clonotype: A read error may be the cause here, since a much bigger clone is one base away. The CDR3 DNA is TGTGCCAGCCCACCAGCATTAGGCGGGGGGGCGAGAGATACGCAGTATTTT. Amino acids: CASPPALGGGARDTQYF. The V and J genes are TRBV18 and TRBJ2-3; TRBD2 matches 9 bases. CDR1 is KGHSH and CDR2 is LQKENI in the germline V gene. The CDR3 has 17 residues.

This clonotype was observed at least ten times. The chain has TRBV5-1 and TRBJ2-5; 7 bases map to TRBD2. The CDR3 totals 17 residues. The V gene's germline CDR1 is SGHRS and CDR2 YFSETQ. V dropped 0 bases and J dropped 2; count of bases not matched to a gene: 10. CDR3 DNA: TGCGCCAGCAGCTTGGTGCCAGCGGGGAAACAACAAGAGACCCAGTACTTC. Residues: CASSLVPAGKQQETQYF.

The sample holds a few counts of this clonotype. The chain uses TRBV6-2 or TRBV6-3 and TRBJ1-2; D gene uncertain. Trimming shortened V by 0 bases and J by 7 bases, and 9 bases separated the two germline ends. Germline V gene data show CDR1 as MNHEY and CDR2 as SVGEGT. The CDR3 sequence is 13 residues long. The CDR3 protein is CASSYSTQRGYTF. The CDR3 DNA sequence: TGTGCCAGCAGTTACTCGACACAGCGTGGCTACACCTTC.

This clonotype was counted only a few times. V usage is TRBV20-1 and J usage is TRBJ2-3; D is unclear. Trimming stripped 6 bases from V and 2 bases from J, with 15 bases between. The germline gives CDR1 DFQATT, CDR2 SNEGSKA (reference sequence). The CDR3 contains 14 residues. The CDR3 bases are TGCAGTGCCAAACTTCTTCCATCCACAGATACGCAGTATTTT. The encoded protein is CSAKLLPSTDTQYF.

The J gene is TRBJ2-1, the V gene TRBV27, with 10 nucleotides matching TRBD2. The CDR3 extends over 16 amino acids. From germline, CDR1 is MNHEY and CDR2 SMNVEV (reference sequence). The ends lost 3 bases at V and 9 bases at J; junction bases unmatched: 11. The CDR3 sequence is CASSFGVAGGIGEQFF. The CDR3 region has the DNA TGTGCCAGCAGTTTCGGTGTAGCGGGGGGCATTGGTGAGCAGTTCTTC.

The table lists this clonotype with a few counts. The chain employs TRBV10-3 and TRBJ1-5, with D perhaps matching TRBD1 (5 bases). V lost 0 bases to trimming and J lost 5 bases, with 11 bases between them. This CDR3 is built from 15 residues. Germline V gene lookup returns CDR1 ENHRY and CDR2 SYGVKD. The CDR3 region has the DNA TGTGCCATCAGTGAGTCACAAGGGACCGATCAGCCCCAGCATTTT. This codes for CAISESQGTDQPQHF.

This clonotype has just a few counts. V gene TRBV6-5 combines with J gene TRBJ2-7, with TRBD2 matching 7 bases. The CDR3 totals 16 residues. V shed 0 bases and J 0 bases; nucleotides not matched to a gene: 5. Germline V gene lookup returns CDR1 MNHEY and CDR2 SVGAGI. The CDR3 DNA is TGTGCCAGCAGTTACTCGAGCGGGACGTACTCCTACGAGCAGTACTTC. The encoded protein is CASSYSSGTYSYEQYF.

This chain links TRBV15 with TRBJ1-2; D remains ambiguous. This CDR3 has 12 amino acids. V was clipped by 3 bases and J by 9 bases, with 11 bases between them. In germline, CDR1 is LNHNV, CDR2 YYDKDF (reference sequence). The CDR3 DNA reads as TGTGCCACCAGCAGTGTCCGTTTGAGCTACACCTTC. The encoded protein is CATSSVRLSYTF. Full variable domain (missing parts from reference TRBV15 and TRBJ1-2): DAMVIQNPRYQVTQFGKPVTLSCSQTLNHNVMYWYQQKSSQAPKLLFHYYDKDFNNEADTPDNFQSRRPNTSFCFLDIRSPGLGDTAMYLCATSSVRLSYTFGSGTRLTVV.